The rows below give T cell receptor beta chains drawn from one sample of a study of cytomegalovirus exposure and HLA in healthy donors. Method: immunoSEQ multiplex PCR; TCRdb's copy keeps in-frame clones and lacks some. Among 200,000 or so clones listed, 84% were seen once. Sequencing used PBMCs. The origin of the receptors is a woman aged 30 to 39 in good health and CMV-seropositive. Each CDR3 is given with its conserved first and last residue. Each record gives: D gene, V gene, clone size, J gene, CDR3 protein, CDR3 DNA. D genes are given only for firm matches. Only part of the rows carry a size: once, few, many, or a class if the clone is expanded.

>-|TRBV7-9|-|TRBJ2-7
CASSSRENEQYF
TGTGCCAGCAGCTCCAGGGAAAACGAGCAGTACTTC
>-|TRBV6-1|-|TRBJ2-7
CASSERRLYTIEQYF
TGTGCCAGCAGTGAACGGAGGTTATACACGATCGAGCAGTACTTC
>TRBD2|TRBV10-1|-|TRBJ2-3
CASSDAGGGDTQYF
TGCGCCAGCAGTGATGCGGGAGGCGGAGATACGCAGTATTTT
>TRBD1|TRBV16|-|TRBJ1-2
CASSQFLRGQNPYTF
TGTGCCAGCAGCCAATTTCTCAGGGGACAGAACCCCTACACCTTC
>TRBD1|TRBV27|-|TRBJ2-1
CASSFDRGRDNEQFF
TGTGCCAGCAGTTTTGACAGGGGGAGAGACAATGAGCAGTTCTTC
>TRBD2|TRBV5-1|-|TRBJ2-3
CASSSKTSGRAGDTQYF
TGCGCCAGCAGCTCGAAGACTAGCGGGAGGGCCGGAGATACGCAGTATTTT
>TRBD2|TRBV27|-|TRBJ2-7
CASKSVSGSVYEQYF
TGTGCCAGCAAGTCGGTTAGCGGGAGTGTCTACGAGCAGTACTTC
>TRBD2|TRBV4-2|-|TRBJ2-1
CASSQSGLAGVDEQFF
TGTGCCAGCAGCCAATCCGGGCTAGCGGGGGTCGATGAGCAGTTCTTC
>-|TRBV4-2|-|TRBJ2-3
CASSQSVGETQYF
TGTGCCAGCAGCCAGTCGGTGGGAGAAACGCAGTATTTT
>TRBD1|TRBV28|-|TRBJ2-7
CASSLPGQGAKEQYF
TGTGCCAGCAGTTTGCCGGGACAGGGGGCAAAAGAGCAGTACTTC
>-|TRBV4-1|few|TRBJ1-5
CASSQELELIGQPQHF
TGCGCCAGCAGCCAAGAACTGGAGCTCATCGGGCAGCCCCAGCATTTT
>TRBD1|TRBV7-6|-|TRBJ1-5
CASSPGTGLYSNQPQHF
TGTGCCAGCAGCCCCGGGACAGGGCTTTATAGCAATCAGCCCCAGCATTTT
>-|TRBV28|-|TRBJ1-5
CASSLLGGPQHF
TGTGCCAGCAGTTTGCTGGGAGGGCCCCAGCATTTT
>-|TRBV15|-|TRBJ2-5
CATRYIMRDRETQYF
TGTGCCACCAGGTACATAATGCGGGATCGGGAGACCCAGTACTTC
>TRBD2|TRBV7-8|-|TRBJ2-3
CASSPPRTSGNTDTQYF
TGTGCCAGCAGCCCCCCGAGGACTAGCGGGAACACAGATACGCAGTATTTT
>-|TRBV15|few|TRBJ2-3
CATSTTTDTQYF
TGTGCCACCAGCACCACTACAGATACGCAGTATTTT
>-|TRBV27|-|TRBJ1-5
CASSPPDQPQHF
TGTGCCAGCAGCCCGCCGGATCAGCCCCAGCATTTT
>-|TRBV27|-|TRBJ2-2
CASGRAGLSGELFF
TGTGCCAGCGGCCGTGCGGGACTCTCGGGGGAGCTGTTTTTT
>-|TRBV5-1|-|TRBJ2-6
CASSLRGGPGANVLTF
TGCGCCAGCAGCTTGAGAGGGGGTCCAGGGGCCAACGTCCTGACTTTC
>TRBD1|TRBV11-3|-|TRBJ2-3
CASSIRQGGTDTQYF
TGTGCCAGCAGCATCAGACAGGGGGGCACAGATACGCAGTATTTT
>-|TRBV2|-|TRBJ2-2
CARSGVDDTGELFF
TGTGCCAGATCCGGGGTGGATGACACCGGGGAGCTGTTTTTT
>TRBD1|TRBV28|-|TRBJ1-2
CASSTQQGYGYTF
TGTGCCAGCAGTACCCAACAGGGGTATGGCTACACCTTC
>-|TRBV6-6|-|TRBJ1-5
CASSRRTDQPQHF
TGTGCCAGCAGTCGACGGACAGATCAGCCCCAGCATTTT
>TRBD1|TRBV10-3|once|TRBJ1-1
CAISETEGAEAFF
TGTGCCATCAGTGAGACCGAGGGGGCGGAAGCTTTCTTT
>TRBD2|TRBV5-4|-|TRBJ2-1
CASSVTSETYNEQFF
TGTGCCAGCAGCGTAACTAGCGAGACGTACAATGAGCAGTTCTTC
>-|TRBV30|-|TRBJ1-2
CASFLYPRRDGYGYTF
TGTGCCTCCTTTCTATATCCGCGCAGGGATGGCTATGGCTACACCTTC
>-|TRBV11-2|-|TRBJ2-3
CASSFQPGSLYYTQYF
TGTGCCAGCAGCTTTCAACCGGGAAGCCTCTACTATACGCAGTATTTT
>-|TRBV5-1|-|TRBJ2-3
CASSLEGGPDTQYF
TGCGCCAGCAGCTTGGAGGGGGGGCCGGATACGCAGTATTTT
>TRBD2|TRBV5-1|once|TRBJ2-3
CASSLAGSGSTDTQYF
TGCGCCAGCAGCTTGGCGGGTAGCGGGAGCACAGATACGCAGTATTTT
>-|TRBV29-1|-|TRBJ1-1
CSGREEEAFF
TGCAGCGGCAGGGAGGAGGAAGCTTTCTTT
>TRBD1|TRBV28|few|TRBJ2-7
CASSFRHQDRTYEQYF
TGTGCCAGCAGTTTCCGCCATCAGGACAGGACCTACGAGCAGTACTTC
>-|TRBV5-6|-|TRBJ1-1
CASSWRYGNTEAFF
TGTGCCAGCAGTTGGAGGTATGGGAACACTGAAGCTTTCTTT
>TRBD1|TRBV2|-|TRBJ1-4
CASSGEDRGGSNEKLFF
TGTGCCAGCAGTGGGGAGGACAGGGGCGGCTCTAATGAAAAACTGTTTTTT
>-|TRBV28|-|TRBJ1-1
CASSKDIDEAFF
TGTGCCAGCAGCAAAGACATAGATGAAGCTTTCTTT
>-|TRBV5-1|-|TRBJ2-1
CASSLAPGSPYNEQFF
TGCGCCAGCAGCTTGGCCCCGGGTAGCCCCTACAATGAGCAGTTCTTC
>-|TRBV7-6|-|TRBJ1-2
CASSSATVTAPRYGYTF
TGTGCCAGCAGCTCTGCCACCGTGACAGCTCCGCGGTATGGCTACACCTTC
>-|TRBV2|many|TRBJ2-7
CASSAYYEQYF
TGTGCCAGCAGTGCCTACTACGAGCAGTACTTC
>TRBD1|TRBV9|-|TRBJ2-7
CASSTTGVTYEQYF
TGTGCCAGCAGCACGACAGGGGTGACCTACGAGCAGTACTTC
>TRBD2|TRBV4-2|-|TRBJ2-1
CASSQATGLVGNEQFF
TGTGCCAGCAGCCAAGCGACGGGACTAGTAGGCAATGAGCAGTTCTTC
>TRBD1|TRBV7-2|-|TRBJ1-3
CASSSTGQTIGNTIYF
TGTGCCAGCAGCAGTACGGGACAGACCATCGGAAACACCATATATTTT
>-|TRBV6-1|-|TRBJ1-2
CASRGILYGYTF
TGTGCCAGCCGGGGGATCCTCTATGGCTACACCTTC
>TRBD1|TRBV6-1|-|TRBJ1-1
CASSGTANTEAFF
TGTGCCAGCAGCGGGACAGCGAACACTGAAGCTTTCTTT
>-|TRBV9|-|TRBJ2-5
CASSVGSGETQYF
TGTGCCAGCAGCGTAGGGTCGGGGGAGACCCAGTACTTC
>TRBD2|TRBV29-1|-|TRBJ2-2
CSVETSGSDGELFF
TGCAGCGTTGAGACTAGCGGGAGTGACGGGGAGCTGTTTTTT
>-|TRBV9|-|TRBJ2-1
CASSVATGYHNEQFF
TGTGCCAGCAGCGTAGCTACAGGATACCACAATGAGCAGTTCTTC
>TRBD2|TRBV7-9|-|TRBJ2-7
CASSLPGLAGVGEQYF
TGTGCCAGCAGCTTACCGGGGCTAGCGGGAGTAGGCGAGCAGTACTTC
>-|TRBV11-2|-|TRBJ2-1
CASSLRLALHNEQFF
TGTGCCAGCAGCTTACGTCTAGCGCTGCACAATGAGCAGTTCTTC
>-|TRBV5-1|-|TRBJ2-3
CASSVSSTDTQYF
TGCGCCAGCAGCGTCAGTAGCACAGATACGCAGTATTTT
>-|TRBV6-4|few|TRBJ2-7
CASSVGELSYEQYF
TGTGCCAGCAGTGTCGGGGAGCTGTCCTACGAGCAGTACTTC
>-|TRBV25-1|-|TRBJ1-2
CASSPAGLNYGYTF
TGTGCCAGCAGCCCGGCGGGGCTGAACTATGGCTACACCTTC
>TRBD1|TRBV29-1|-|TRBJ2-7
CSVEVPTGGPYEQYF
TGCAGCGTTGAAGTACCGACAGGGGGTCCCTACGAGCAGTACTTC
>TRBD1|TRBV7-9|few|TRBJ1-2
CASSLATGEGYGYTF
TGTGCCAGCAGCTTAGCAACAGGGGAAGGCTATGGCTACACCTTC
>-|TRBV14|-|TRBJ1-1
CASSQSGNTEAFF
TGTGCCAGCAGCCAGAGCGGGAACACTGAAGCTTTCTTT
>TRBD2|TRBV5-1|-|TRBJ2-3
CASSRPKLADSTDTQYF
TGCGCCAGCAGCCGCCCGAAACTAGCGGATAGCACAGATACGCAGTATTTT
>TRBD2|TRBV7-9|-|TRBJ2-1
CASSLIPLAGGLNEQFF
TGTGCCAGCAGCCTCATCCCACTAGCGGGAGGGCTCAATGAGCAGTTCTTC
>-|TRBV5-1|few|TRBJ1-1
CASSLDSMNTEAFF
TGCGCCAGCAGCTTGGACAGCATGAACACTGAAGCTTTCTTT
>TRBD2|TRBV29-1|-|TRBJ2-3
CSASTGGGTDTQYF
TGCAGCGCTAGTACGGGAGGTGGCACAGATACGCAGTATTTT
>TRBD2|TRBV9|-|TRBJ2-2
CASSVPSGYTGELFF
TGTGCCAGCAGCGTACCTAGCGGGTATACCGGGGAGCTGTTTTTT
>-|TRBV28|-|TRBJ1-4
CASSLLGGNNEKLFF
TGTGCCAGCAGTTTGCTCGGGGGTAATAATGAAAAACTGTTTTTT